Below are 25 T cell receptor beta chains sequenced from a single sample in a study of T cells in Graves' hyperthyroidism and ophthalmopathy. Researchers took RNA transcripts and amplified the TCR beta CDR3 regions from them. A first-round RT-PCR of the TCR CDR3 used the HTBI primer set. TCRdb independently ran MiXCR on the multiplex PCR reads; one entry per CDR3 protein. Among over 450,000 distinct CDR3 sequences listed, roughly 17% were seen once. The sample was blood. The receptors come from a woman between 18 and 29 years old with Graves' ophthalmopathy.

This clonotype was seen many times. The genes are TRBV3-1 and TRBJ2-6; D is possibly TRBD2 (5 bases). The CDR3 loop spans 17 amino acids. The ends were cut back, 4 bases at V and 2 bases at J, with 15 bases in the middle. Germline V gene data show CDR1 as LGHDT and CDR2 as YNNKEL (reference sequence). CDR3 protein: CASSRTDWGAGANVLTF. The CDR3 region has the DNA TGTGCCAGCAGCCGGACCGATTGGGGAGCTGGGGCCAACGTCCTGACTTTC.

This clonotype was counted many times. The CDR3 is CASRGRVAKNIQYF. Here the CDR3 DNA reads TGTGCCAGCAGGGGGCGGGTAGCCAAAAACATTCAGTACTTC. The chain recombines TRBV27 with TRBJ2-4; D tentatively fits TRBD1 or TRBD2 (5 bases each). V shed 6 bases and J shed 0 bases, with 9 bases lying between them. This CDR3 comprises 14 residues. Germline values: CDR1 MNHEY, CDR2 SMNVEV (reference sequence).

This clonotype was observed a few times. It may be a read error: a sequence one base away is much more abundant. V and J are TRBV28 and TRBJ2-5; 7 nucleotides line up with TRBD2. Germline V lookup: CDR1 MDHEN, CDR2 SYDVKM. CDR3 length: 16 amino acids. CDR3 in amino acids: CASSLYPGGGGETQCF. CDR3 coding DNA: TGTGCCAGCAGTTTATATCCGGGAGGAGGAGGAGAGACCCAGTGCTTC.

CDR3 sequence (DNA): TGTGCCAGCACCTCGTCTAAGACTAGCGCCGGGGAGCTGTTTTTT. Translation gives CASTSSKTSAGELFF. V is TRBV6-2 or TRBV6-3 and J is TRBJ2-2; 8 bases match TRBD2. The CDR3 covers 15 residues. Looked up from germline, CDR1 is MNHEY and CDR2 is SVGEGT. Losses at the gene ends were 7 bases for V and 6 bases for J; bases not matched to a gene: 10.

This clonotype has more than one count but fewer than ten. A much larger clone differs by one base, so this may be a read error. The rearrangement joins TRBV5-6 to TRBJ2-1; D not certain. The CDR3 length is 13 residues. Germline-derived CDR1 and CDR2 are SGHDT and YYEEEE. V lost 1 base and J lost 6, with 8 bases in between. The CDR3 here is CASSLSVSNEQFF. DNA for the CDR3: TGTGCCAGCAGCTTGAGTGTCTCCAATGAGCAGTTCTTC.

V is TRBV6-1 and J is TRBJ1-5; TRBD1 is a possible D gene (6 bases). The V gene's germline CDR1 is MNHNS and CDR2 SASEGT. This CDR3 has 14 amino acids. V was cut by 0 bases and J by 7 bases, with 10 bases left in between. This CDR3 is CASSEARGRQPQHF. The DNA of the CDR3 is TGTGCCAGCAGTGAAGCGCGGGGGCGGCAGCCCCAGCATTTT.

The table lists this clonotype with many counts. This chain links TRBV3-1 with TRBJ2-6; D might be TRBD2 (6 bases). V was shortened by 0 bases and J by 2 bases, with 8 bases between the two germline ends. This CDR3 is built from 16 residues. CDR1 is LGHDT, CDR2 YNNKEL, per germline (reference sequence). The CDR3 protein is CASSQEGGTGANVLTF. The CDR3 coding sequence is TGTGCCAGCAGCCAAGAGGGAGGAACTGGGGCCAACGTCCTGACTTTC.

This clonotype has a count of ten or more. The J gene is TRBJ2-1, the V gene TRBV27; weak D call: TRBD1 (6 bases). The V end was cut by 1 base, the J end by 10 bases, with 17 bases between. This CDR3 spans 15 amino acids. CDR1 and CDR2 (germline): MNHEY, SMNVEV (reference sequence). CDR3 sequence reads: CASSLLDRTAPEQFF. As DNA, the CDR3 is TGTGCCAGCAGTTTATTGGATCGGACAGCACCCGAGCAGTTCTTC.

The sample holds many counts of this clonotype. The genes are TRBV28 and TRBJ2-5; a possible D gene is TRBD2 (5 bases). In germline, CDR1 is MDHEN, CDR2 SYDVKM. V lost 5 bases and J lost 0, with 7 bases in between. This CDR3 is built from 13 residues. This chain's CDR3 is CASSRGYQETQYF. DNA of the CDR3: TGTGCCAGCAGTAGAGGGTACCAAGAGACCCAGTACTTC. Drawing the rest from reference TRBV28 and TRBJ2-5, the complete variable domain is DVKVTQSSRYLVKRTGEKVFLECVQDMDHENMFWYRQDPGLGLRLIYFSYDVKMKEKGDIPEGYSVSREKKERFSLILESASTNQTSMYLCASSRGYQETQYFGPGTRLLVL.

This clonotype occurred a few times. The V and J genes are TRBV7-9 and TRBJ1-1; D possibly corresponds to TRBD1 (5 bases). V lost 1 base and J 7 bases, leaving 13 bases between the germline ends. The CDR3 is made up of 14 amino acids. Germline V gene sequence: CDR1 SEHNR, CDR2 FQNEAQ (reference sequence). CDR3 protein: CASSLEEQDIEAFF. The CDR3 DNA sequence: TGTGCCAGCAGCTTAGAAGAGCAGGACATTGAAGCTTTCTTT.

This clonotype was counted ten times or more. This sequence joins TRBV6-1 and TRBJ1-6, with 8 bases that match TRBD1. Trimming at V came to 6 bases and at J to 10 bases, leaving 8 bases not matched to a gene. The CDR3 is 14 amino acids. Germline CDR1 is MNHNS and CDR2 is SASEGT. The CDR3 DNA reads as TGTGCCAGCAGGATCGGACAGGGTGGATCACCCCTCCACTTT. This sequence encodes CASRIGQGGSPLHF.

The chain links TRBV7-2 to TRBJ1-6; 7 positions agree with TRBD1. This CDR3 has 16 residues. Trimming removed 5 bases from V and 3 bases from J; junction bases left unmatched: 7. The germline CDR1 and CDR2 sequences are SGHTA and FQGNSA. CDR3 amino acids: CASSPGQSFYNSPLHF. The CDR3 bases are TGTGCCAGCAGCCCGGGACAGTCTTTCTATAATTCACCCCTCCACTTT.

The CDR3 coding sequence is TGTGCCAGCAGCCCGAGATGGGGGGTTGGGGGAGAGGGCTACACCTTC. Translating it yields CASSPRWGVGGEGYTF. This rearrangement joins TRBV9 to TRBJ1-2; a weak D match, TRBD1 (5 bases). With 4 bases removed from V and 8 bases from J, the gap between germline ends came to 24 bases. This CDR3 contains 16 residues. Germline V lookup: CDR1 SGDLS, CDR2 YYNGEE.

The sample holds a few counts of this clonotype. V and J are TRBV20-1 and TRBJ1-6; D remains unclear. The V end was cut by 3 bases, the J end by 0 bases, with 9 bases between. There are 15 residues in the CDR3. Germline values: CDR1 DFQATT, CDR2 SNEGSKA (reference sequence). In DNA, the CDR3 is TGCAGTGCTAGCCAGTCAAGCTCCTATAATTCACCCCTCCACTTT. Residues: CSASQSSSYNSPLHF.

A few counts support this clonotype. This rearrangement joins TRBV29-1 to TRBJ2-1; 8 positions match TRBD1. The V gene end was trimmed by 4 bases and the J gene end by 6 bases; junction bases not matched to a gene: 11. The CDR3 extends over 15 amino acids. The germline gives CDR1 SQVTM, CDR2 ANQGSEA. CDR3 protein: CSVGSQGASINEQFF. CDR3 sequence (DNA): TGCAGCGTTGGGAGTCAGGGGGCCTCTATCAATGAGCAGTTCTTC.

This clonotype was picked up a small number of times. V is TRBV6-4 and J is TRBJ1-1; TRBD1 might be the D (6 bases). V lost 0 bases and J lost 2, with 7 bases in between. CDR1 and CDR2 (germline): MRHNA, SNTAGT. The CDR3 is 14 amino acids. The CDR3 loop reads CASSDSDSNTEAFF. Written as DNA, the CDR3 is TGTGCCAGCAGTGACTCGGACAGCAACACTGAAGCTTTCTTT.

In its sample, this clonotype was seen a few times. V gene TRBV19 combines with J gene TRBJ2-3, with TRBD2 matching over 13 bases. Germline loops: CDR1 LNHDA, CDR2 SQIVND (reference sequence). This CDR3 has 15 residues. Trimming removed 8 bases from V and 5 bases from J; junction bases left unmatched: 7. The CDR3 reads CASRLAGGRKDTQYF. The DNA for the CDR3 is TGTGCCAGTCGACTAGCGGGAGGCCGCAAAGATACGCAGTATTTT.

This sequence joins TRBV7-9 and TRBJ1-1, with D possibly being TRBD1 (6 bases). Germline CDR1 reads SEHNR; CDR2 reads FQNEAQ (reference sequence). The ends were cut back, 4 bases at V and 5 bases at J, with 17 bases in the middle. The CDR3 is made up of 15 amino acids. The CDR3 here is CASSSQQGRGTEAFF. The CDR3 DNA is TGTGCCAGCAGCTCCCAGCAGGGAAGGGGGACTGAAGCTTTCTTT.

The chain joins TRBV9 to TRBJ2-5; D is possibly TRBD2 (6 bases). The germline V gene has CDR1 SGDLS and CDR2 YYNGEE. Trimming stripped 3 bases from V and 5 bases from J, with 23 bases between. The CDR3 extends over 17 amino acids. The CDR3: CASSELPYRQGGETQYF. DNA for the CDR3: TGTGCCAGCAGCGAACTTCCTTATAGGCAGGGAGGTGAGACCCAGTACTTC. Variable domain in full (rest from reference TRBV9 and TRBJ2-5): DSGVTQTPKHLITATGQRVTLRCSPRSGDLSVYWYQQSLDQGLQFLIQYYNGEERAKGNILERFSAQQFPDLHSELNLSSLELGDSALYFCASSELPYRQGGETQYFGPGTRLLVL.

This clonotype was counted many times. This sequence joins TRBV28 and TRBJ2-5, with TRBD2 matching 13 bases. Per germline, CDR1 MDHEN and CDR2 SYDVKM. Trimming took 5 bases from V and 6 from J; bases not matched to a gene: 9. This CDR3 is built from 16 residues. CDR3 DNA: TGTGCCAGCAGTCGCCCCGGGACTAGCGGGATACAGACCCAGTACTTC. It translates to CASSRPGTSGIQTQYF.

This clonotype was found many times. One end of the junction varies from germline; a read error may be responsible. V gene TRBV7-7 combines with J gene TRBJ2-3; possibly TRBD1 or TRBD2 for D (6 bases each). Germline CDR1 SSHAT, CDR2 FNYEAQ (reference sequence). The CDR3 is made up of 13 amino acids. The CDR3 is CASSLGGLDTQYF. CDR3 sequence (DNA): TGTGCTAGCAGCTTAGGGGGACTGGATACGCAGTATTTT.

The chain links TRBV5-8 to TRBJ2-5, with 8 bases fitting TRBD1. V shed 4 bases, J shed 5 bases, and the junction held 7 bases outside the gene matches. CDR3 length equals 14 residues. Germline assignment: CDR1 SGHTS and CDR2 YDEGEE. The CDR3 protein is CASSGMGQAETQYF. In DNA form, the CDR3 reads TGTGCCAGCAGCGGCATGGGACAGGCTGAGACCCAGTACTTC.

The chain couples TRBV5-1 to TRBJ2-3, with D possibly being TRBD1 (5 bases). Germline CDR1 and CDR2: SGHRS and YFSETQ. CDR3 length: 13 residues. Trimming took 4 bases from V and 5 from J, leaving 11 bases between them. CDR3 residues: CASSGDRRDTQYF. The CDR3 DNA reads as TGCGCCAGCAGCGGCGACAGACGAGATACGCAGTATTTT.

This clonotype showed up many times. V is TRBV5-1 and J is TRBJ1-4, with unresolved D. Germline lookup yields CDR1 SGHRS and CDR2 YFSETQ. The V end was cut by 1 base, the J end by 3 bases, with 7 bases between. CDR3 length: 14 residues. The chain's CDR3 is CASSLSGANEKLFF. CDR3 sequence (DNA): TGCGCCAGCAGCTTGTCCGGGGCTAATGAAAAACTGTTTTTT.

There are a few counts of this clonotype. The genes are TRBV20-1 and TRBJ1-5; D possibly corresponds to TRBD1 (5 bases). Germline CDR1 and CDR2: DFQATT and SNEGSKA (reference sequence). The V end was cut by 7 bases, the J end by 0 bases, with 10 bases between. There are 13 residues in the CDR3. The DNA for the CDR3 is TGCAGTGTCCGGGGGAGTAGCAATCAGCCCCAGCATTTT. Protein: CSVRGSSNQPQHF.